The clone carrying this T cell receptor beta chain has a handful of counts. Its antigen is currently unknown. The data originate from a study of T-cell memory formation after mild COVID-19. Findings of the study overall: Unconfirmed was the SARS-CoV-2 specificity of second-wave clones that peaked on day 37.

TCRdb re-derived calls from the 5' RACE reads in MiXCR, one entry per CDR3 protein. The sample has roughly 450,000 distinct CDR3 sequences, about 20% seen once. Germline CDR1 is SQVTM and CDR2 is ANQGSEA. Trimming stripped 6 bases from V and 7 bases from J, with 12 bases between. The CDR3 totals 11 residues. This chain uses TRBV29-1 with TRBJ1-2; unclear D gene. The TCR was taken from an adult woman who had mild COVID-19 (a few samples of this study predate the infection). Cell type and time point are not known. The sample taken for sequencing was PBMCs or a T cell subset sorted from them (not recorded which). The CDR3 DNA is TGCAGCGTCGGAATTGAGAGTGGCTACACCTTC. It specifies CSVGIESGYTF.